The following is a TCR beta chain sequence with its context. What it binds is not known. This entry comes from a study of human thymus T cells. Whole-study results and caveats: Across thymic and blood repertoires, the usage of V and J genes appeared to be biased.

V lost 6 bases and J 4 bases, leaving 19 bases between the germline ends. This CDR3 is 16 amino acids long. The germline V gene encodes CDR1 LNHDA and CDR2 SQIVND (reference sequence). Donation was from healthy Finnish infants who were having corrective surgery that addressed congenital heart defects. A roughly 0.45-1 mL peripheral blood aliquot was taken intraoperatively from four of eight donors. No fixed cell number was used; all available blood leukocytes supplied DNA. Method: immunoSEQ multiplex PCR; TCRdb's copy keeps in-frame clones and lacks some. The sample has 55,000 to 70,000 clones, around 94% seen once.

Source material: blood. The TCR was taken from a boy less than two years old with a congenital heart defect but otherwise immunologically healthy. The chain combines TRBV19 with TRBJ1-5; D possibly corresponds to TRBD1 (5 bases). The DNA for the CDR3 is TGTGCCAGTAGAAAGGGAACAGGATGGGGGAATCAGCCCCAGCATTTT. As protein: CASRKGTGWGNQPQHF.